These 27 T cell receptor beta chains originate from one sample sequenced in a study of control samples from healthy donors and cancer patients. Some clones are missing from TCRdb's copy, which holds only in-frame ones; the method was immunoSEQ multiplex PCR. This table holds around 89,000 clones, 82% found once. Sample: blood. These receptors all stem from a woman aged 60-75 years in good health.

V gene TRBV6-1 combines with J gene TRBJ2-7; the D is unclear. Trimming pared 3 bases from V and 2 bases from J, leaving 17 bases between. CDR3 length equals 16 residues. The germline CDR1 and CDR2 sequences are MNHNS and SASEGT. This CDR3 is CASSDVAQSNPYEQYF. CDR3 bases: TGTGCCAGCAGTGATGTGGCCCAATCAAACCCCTACGAGCAGTACTTC.

The chain recombines TRBV4-1 with TRBJ1-4; the match to TRBD1 covers 10 bases. V shed 0 bases, J shed 8 bases, and the junction held 3 bases outside the gene matches. CDR3 length: 15 residues. Germline CDR1 MGHRA, CDR2 YSYEKL. This chain's CDR3 is CASSQDGTGVEKLFF. The DNA for the CDR3 is TGCGCCAGCAGCCAAGATGGGACAGGGGTCGAAAAACTGTTTTTT.

V usage is TRBV7-9 and J usage is TRBJ2-5; 7 nucleotides line up with TRBD2. V lost 4 bases and J lost 1; bases outside the gene matches: 6. CDR1 is SEHNR, CDR2 FQNEAQ, per germline (reference sequence). The CDR3 totals 15 residues. CDR3 sequence: CASSSGRGPQETQYF. In DNA form, the CDR3 reads TGTGCCAGCAGCTCAGGGAGGGGCCCCCAAGAGACCCAGTACTTC.

The chain recombines TRBV5-1 with TRBJ1-6; D is undetermined. The V gene lost 0 bases and the J gene lost 5 bases, with 6 bases spanning the gap. The germline CDR1 and CDR2 sequences are SGHRS and YFSETQ. The CDR3 totals 14 residues. CDR3 region: CASSLASDNSPLHF. The CDR3 DNA reads as TGCGCCAGCAGCTTGGCTTCCGATAATTCACCCCTCCACTTT.

This chain joins TRBV29-1 and TRBJ1-3; TRBD1 is a possible D gene (5 bases). V was trimmed by 4 bases and J by 4 bases, leaving 8 bases between them. The germline gives CDR1 SQVTM, CDR2 ANQGSEA. This CDR3 is built from 12 residues. The CDR3 region is CSVVSGGNTIYF. The CDR3 nucleotides are TGCAGCGTTGTTTCAGGGGGAAACACCATATATTTT. Using reference TRBV29-1 and TRBJ1-3 for the parts outside the CDR3, the full variable domain is SAVISQKPSRDICQRGTSLTIQCQVDSQVTMMFWYRQQPGQSLTLIATANQGSEATYESGFVIDKFPISRPNLTFSTLTVSNMSPEDSSIYLCSVVSGGNTIYFGEGSWLTVV.

The gene calls are TRBV18 and TRBJ2-5, with a possible D match to TRBD1 (6 bases). CDR1 KGHSH and CDR2 LQKENI come from the germline V gene. The CDR3 sequence is 13 residues long. V lost 3 bases, J lost 4 bases, and 9 bases lay in between. This chain's CDR3 is CASSPGQLETQYF. CDR3 bases: TGTGCCAGCTCACCCGGACAGTTAGAGACCCAGTACTTC. Full variable domain (remainder filled in from reference TRBV18 and TRBJ2-5): NAGVMQNPRHLVRRRGQEARLRCSPMKGHSHVYWYRQLPEEGLKFMVYLQKENIIDESGMPKERFSAEFPKEGPSILRIQQVVRGDSAAYFCASSPGQLETQYFGPGTRLLVL.

V gene TRBV7-9 combines with J gene TRBJ1-1; the D is unclear. The germline V and J ends were trimmed by 5 bases and 4 bases, with 2 bases remaining between them. Germline V CDR1 and CDR2: SEHNR, FQNEAQ (reference sequence). CDR3 length: 10 amino acids. CDR3 amino acids: CASSPTEAFF. CDR3 bases: TGTGCCAGCAGCCCCACTGAAGCTTTCTTT. The full variable domain, rest sourced from reference TRBV7-9 and TRBJ1-1, is DTGVSQNPRHKITKRGQNVTFRCDPISEHNRLYWYRQTLGQGPEFLTYFQNEAQLEKSRLLSDRFSAERPKGSFSTLEIQRTEQGDSAMYLCASSPTEAFFGQGTRLTVV.

This clone was seen more than once but under ten times. This chain joins TRBV19 and TRBJ2-2; 7 bases agree with TRBD2. Germline values: CDR1 LNHDA, CDR2 SQIVND (reference sequence). The CDR3 is made up of 15 amino acids. Unmatched junction bases numbered 7, after V lost 3 bases and J lost 6 bases. The CDR3 sequence: CASSIRQGGAGELFF. The CDR3 DNA reads TGTGCCAGTAGTATTCGGCAGGGAGGGGCCGGGGAGCTGTTTTTT. Based on the CDR3 plus reference TRBV19 and TRBJ2-2, the full variable domain is DGGITQSPKYLFRKEGQNVTLSCEQNLNHDAMYWYRQDPGQGLRLIYYSQIVNDFQKGDIAEGYSVSREKKESFPLTVTSAQKNPTAFYLCASSIRQGGAGELFFGEGSRLTVL.

The chain recombines TRBV11-2 with TRBJ1-3; D unresolved. Germline V gene data show CDR1 as SGHAT and CDR2 as FQNNGV. The CDR3 has 17 residues. Between the trimmed V and J ends, which lost 7 bases and 0 bases, there was a span of 19 bases. The CDR3 DNA sequence: TGTGCCAGCACCAAGGGCAGAATTCTCGGCTCTGGAAACACCATATATTTT. It codes for CASTKGRILGSGNTIYF.

The chain uses TRBV7-8 and TRBJ2-7; no reliable D call. The germline V gene has CDR1 SGHVS and CDR2 FQNEAQ. V gave up 3 bases and J gave up 0 bases, with 9 bases separating them. The CDR3 totals 14 residues. The CDR3 spells CASSFRRNSYEQYF. CDR3 bases: TGTGCCAGCAGCTTTCGACGGAACTCCTACGAGCAGTACTTC.

This clone was seen a few times. V usage is TRBV19 and J usage is TRBJ2-1; maybe TRBD2 (5 bases). This CDR3 is 12 amino acids long. Trimming stripped 8 bases from V and 3 bases from J, with 8 bases between. Germline V gene lookup returns CDR1 LNHDA and CDR2 SQIVND (reference sequence). The CDR3 nucleotides are TGTGCCAGTTCGGGGAACTACAATGAGCAGTTCTTC. Translating gives CASSGNYNEQFF.

This clone was detected once. The chain joins TRBV14 to TRBJ1-6; D is ambiguous. CDR1 is SGHDN and CDR2 is FVKESK in the germline V gene. This CDR3 region has 13 residues. The V end was cut by 5 bases, the J end by 8 bases, with 10 bases between. CDR3 loop: CASSRVLHSPLHF. The CDR3 DNA sequence: TGTGCCAGCAGCAGAGTTCTTCATTCACCCCTCCACTTT.

This clone was seen just once. The CDR3 sequence: CAIRTSQGAFHNEQFF. The CDR3 nucleotides are TGTGCCATCAGGACTTCACAGGGGGCGTTCCACAATGAGCAGTTCTTC. The gene calls are TRBV10-3 and TRBJ2-1, with 9 positions matching TRBD1. The CDR3 loop spans 16 amino acids. The V gene end was trimmed by 6 bases and the J gene end by 5 bases; junction bases not matched to a gene: 11. Germline lookup yields CDR1 ENHRY and CDR2 SYGVKD.

This clone has just one count. The chain recombines TRBV29-1 with TRBJ2-7; maybe TRBD1 (6 bases). V lost 3 bases and J lost 6, with 12 bases in between. CDR1 SQVTM and CDR2 ANQGSEA come from the germline V gene. The CDR3 loop spans 12 amino acids. This CDR3 is CSVESQGSEQYF. In nucleotides, the CDR3 is TGCAGCGTTGAGTCGCAGGGGAGCGAGCAGTACTTC.

The chain employs TRBV28 and TRBJ2-5; 11 positions agree with TRBD2. V shed 8 bases, J shed 4 bases, and the junction held 9 bases outside the gene matches. The CDR3 length is 15 residues. Germline lookup yields CDR1 MDHEN and CDR2 SYDVKM. CDR3 region: CASSSRLAGGETQYF. CDR3 nucleotides: TGTGCCAGCTCTTCACGGCTAGCGGGAGGAGAGACCCAGTACTTC.

The chain uses TRBV5-1 and TRBJ1-6, with 7 bases that match TRBD1. Germline V gene data show CDR1 as SGHRS and CDR2 as YFSETQ. Trimming took 5 bases from V and 3 from J; bases not matched to a gene: 8. This CDR3 spans 16 amino acids. The CDR3 protein is CASSSGTASYNSPLHF. The CDR3 DNA reads as TGCGCCAGCAGTTCCGGGACAGCAAGCTATAATTCACCCCTCCACTTT.

The chain employs TRBV7-8 and TRBJ1-3, with TRBD1 identical over 7 bases. Germline V gene lookup returns CDR1 SGHVS and CDR2 FQNEAQ. J lost 0 bases, V lost 5 bases, and 10 bases had no gene match. The CDR3 totals 17 residues. The CDR3 DNA reads as TGTGCCAGCAGCGGCCCCGGGACAGTTAACTCTGGAAACACCATATATTTT. Its protein is CASSGPGTVNSGNTIYF.

This clone is a singleton in its sample. The CDR3 spells CASIRGGNQPQHF. In DNA, the CDR3 is TGTGCCAGCATTCGAGGGGGCAATCAGCCCCAGCATTTT. The rearrangement joins TRBV28 to TRBJ1-5; a weak D match, TRBD1 (5 bases). Germline V gene lookup returns CDR1 MDHEN and CDR2 SYDVKM. V lost 7 bases and J 2 bases, leaving 9 bases between the germline ends. This CDR3 has 13 residues. The full variable domain, with the rest looked up from reference TRBV28 and TRBJ1-5, is DVKVTQSSRYLVKRTGEKVFLECVQDMDHENMFWYRQDPGLGLRLIYFSYDVKMKEKGDIPEGYSVSREKKERFSLILESASTNQTSMYLCASIRGGNQPQHFGDGTRLSIL.

The V call is TRBV19, the J call TRBJ2-4; 9 positions match TRBD2. Trimming cost V 10 bases and J 1 base; bases outside gene matches: 5. This CDR3 contains 14 residues. Germline V lookup: CDR1 LNHDA, CDR2 SQIVND (reference sequence). CDR3 protein: CATGLAYAKNIQYF. As DNA, the CDR3 is TGTGCCACCGGACTAGCGTATGCCAAAAACATTCAGTACTTC. The variable domain in full, completed from reference TRBV19 and TRBJ2-4, reads DGGITQSPKYLFRKEGQNVTLSCEQNLNHDAMYWYRQDPGQGLRLIYYSQIVNDFQKGDIAEGYSVSREKKESFPLTVTSAQKNPTAFYLCATGLAYAKNIQYFGAGTRLSVL.

The V and J genes are TRBV10-1 and TRBJ1-3; no reliable D call. CDR3 length: 15 residues. Per the germline V gene, CDR1 is WNHNN and CDR2 is SYGVQD (reference sequence). V dropped 8 bases and J dropped 0 bases, with 14 bases sitting between them. CDR3 DNA: TGCGCCAGCGGGCGGGGTAGGGTCTCTGGAAACACCATATATTTT. This encodes CASGRGRVSGNTIYF.

The chain joins TRBV10-2 to TRBJ1-1; D unclear. The V end lost 7 bases, the J end lost 1 base, and 10 bases lay between the germline ends. The germline gives CDR1 WSHSY, CDR2 SAAADI. This CDR3 has 13 amino acids. CDR3 coding DNA: TGCGCCAGCACCCTAACAGCGAACACTGAAGCTTTCTTT. This translates into CASTLTANTEAFF.

CDR3 bases: TGTGCCAGCAGCTTAGCGGGCGGCAATGAGCAGTTCTTC. This translates into CASSLAGGNEQFF. The V gene is TRBV11-3, the J gene TRBJ2-1; D remains ambiguous. In germline, CDR1 is SGHNT, CDR2 YENEEA. The CDR3 has 13 residues. Trimming stripped 1 base from V and 6 bases from J, with 7 bases between.

The V gene is TRBV27, the J gene TRBJ2-1; D remains ambiguous. Per the germline V gene, CDR1 is MNHEY and CDR2 is SMNVEV (reference sequence). Trimming shortened V by 2 bases and J by 9 bases, and 14 bases separated the two germline ends. The CDR3 is 14 amino acids. For the CDR3, the DNA is TGTGCCAGCAGTTTAGTTGGCTACAAGCGTGAGCAGTTCTTC. Translated, it gives CASSLVGYKREQFF.

The rearrangement uses TRBV6-5 and TRBJ1-1; the D gene is possibly TRBD1 (6 bases). Germline V CDR1 and CDR2: MNHEY, SVGAGI. The CDR3 is 14 amino acids. Trimming pared 8 bases from V and 1 base from J, leaving 14 bases between. CDR3 sequence: CASASQGSNTEAFF. The CDR3 nucleotides read TGTGCCAGCGCTTCCCAGGGGTCGAACACTGAAGCTTTCTTT.

The chain employs TRBV6-2 or TRBV6-3 and TRBJ1-1, with a tentative D call TRBD1 (5 bases). Germline V lookup: CDR1 MNHEY, CDR2 SVGEGT. The CDR3 is made up of 14 amino acids. Between the trimmed V and J ends, which lost 4 bases and 3 bases, there was a span of 12 bases. In DNA form, the CDR3 reads TGTGCCAGCAGTTTCTTTAGAGGGGACACTGAAGCTTTCTTT. Translated, it gives CASSFFRGDTEAFF.

The chain recombines TRBV28 with TRBJ2-7, with D perhaps matching TRBD1 or TRBD2 (5 bases each). There are 13 residues in the CDR3. Germline CDR1 MDHEN, CDR2 SYDVKM. Trimming cost V 5 bases and J 3 bases, with 11 bases left between them. For the CDR3, the DNA is TGTGCCAGCAGTGGGGACGGGAACTACGAGCAGTACTTC. Protein product: CASSGDGNYEQYF.

CDR3 DNA: TGTGCCAGCAGCTTAGGGGCGGGAGGGCCCCACGAGCAGTACTTC. Amino acids: CASSLGAGGPHEQYF. The chain carries TRBV7-2 and TRBJ2-7; 9 bases map to TRBD2. Germline V gene data show CDR1 as SGHTA and CDR2 as FQGNSA. This CDR3 has 15 amino acids. V shed 1 base, J shed 5 bases, and the junction held 6 bases outside the gene matches.